Following are 4 T cell receptor beta chains from one sample sequenced in a study of identical twins. TCRdb re-derived calls from the 5' RACE reads in MiXCR, one entry per CDR3 protein. The table has roughly 750,000 distinct CDR3 sequences, approximately 21% seen once. The sample also formed part of further work on T cells expressing NK-cell markers.

Sequencing was performed on PBMCs. The origin of the receptors is a woman aged 18-30 years in good health.

This clonotype was seen at least ten times. The chain links TRBV12-3 or TRBV12-4 to TRBJ2-5; D remains unclear. The CDR3 spans 14 residues. V was pared by 5 bases and J by 1 base, with 11 bases between. The CDR3 DNA follows: TGTGCCAGCAGTCCCCGGGTTAGCCAAGAGACCCAGTACTTC. Translating gives CASSPRVSQETQYF.

The genes are TRBV12-3 or TRBV12-4 and TRBJ2-4; D is ambiguous. CDR3 size: 12 residues. The V gene lost 1 base and the J gene lost 7 bases, with 5 bases spanning the gap. CDR3 bases: TGTGCCAGCAGTTTAGGGGCGAACATTCAGTACTTC. Translation gives CASSLGANIQYF.

This clonotype was recorded at least ten times. The chain couples TRBV18 to TRBJ2-2; D perhaps matches TRBD1 (5 bases). CDR3 length: 16 residues. With 2 bases removed from V and 1 base from J, the gap between germline ends came to 11 bases. CDR1 is KGHSH, CDR2 LQKENI, per germline. The CDR3 region is CASSPRGLRNTGELFF. As DNA, the CDR3 is TGTGCCAGCTCACCAAGGGGCTTGAGGAACACCGGGGAGCTGTTTTTT. Full variable domain (rest looked up from reference TRBV18 and TRBJ2-2): NAGVMQNPRHLVRRRGQEARLRCSPMKGHSHVYWYRQLPEEGLKFMVYLQKENIIDESGMPKERFSAEFPKEGPSILRIQQVVRGDSAAYFCASSPRGLRNTGELFFGEGSRLTVL.

The chain links TRBV20-1 to TRBJ2-1, with TRBD2 matching over 7 bases. The CDR3 sequence is 14 residues long. Germline lookup yields CDR1 DFQATT and CDR2 SNEGSKA (reference sequence). Trimming at V came to 5 bases and at J to 8 bases, leaving 12 bases not matched to a gene. The CDR3 loop is CSAPHWTRRDEQFF. Written as DNA, the CDR3 is TGCAGTGCTCCCCATTGGACTAGAAGGGATGAGCAGTTCTTC.